This TCR beta chain was recorded in a study of cytomegalovirus exposure and HLA in healthy donors. This CDR3 has 11 amino acids. Germline V CDR1 and CDR2: SNHLY, FYNNEI. Both 60 Vbeta primers and 13 Jbeta primers went into the PCR. Method: immunoSEQ multiplex PCR; TCRdb's copy keeps in-frame clones and lacks some. The sample carries more than 150,000 clones, less than 85% recorded once. The sample was PBMCs. V and J are TRBV2 and TRBJ2-5; D is undetermined. The J call may be mistaken, given a closer DNA end match to TRBJ2-7. The clonotype comes from a boy aged 10-17 years in good health and CMV-seronegative. The CDR3 DNA is TGTGCCAGCAGTGATTATAACGAGCAGTACTTC. This gives the protein CASSDYNEQYF.